A single sample gave rise to the 13 T cell receptor beta chains below, sequenced in a study of blood T cell repertoires in COVID-19. Profiled with immunoSEQ multiplex PCR; TCRdb holds only in-frame clones, not every one. Here the sample spans about 40,000 clones, 70% to 90% being singletons. Material: peripheral blood. The receptors shown here come from a human donor in a cohort sampled during active COVID-19.

CDR3 DNA sequence: TGTGCCAGCAGCCTTAGCGGGGGGTCCTACAATGAGCAGTTCTTC. Translated: CASSLSGGSYNEQFF. This sequence joins TRBV5-4 and TRBJ2-1; 10 positions agree with TRBD2. Germline V gene data show CDR1 as SGHNT and CDR2 as YYREEE (reference sequence). CDR3 length: 15 residues. V shed 4 bases, J shed 1 base, and the junction held 2 bases outside the gene matches.

This chain links TRBV7-9 with TRBJ2-2, with D possibly TRBD1 on 7 matching bases. The V end lost 2 bases, the J end lost 7 bases, and 11 bases lay between the germline ends. CDR3 length equals 14 residues. CDR1 is SEHNR and CDR2 is FQNEAQ in the germline V gene (reference sequence). CDR3 protein: CASSLYRGGGELFF. The CDR3 nucleotides read TGTGCCAGCAGCTTATACAGGGGAGGCGGGGAGCTGTTTTTT.

This clone has only a few counts. The chain joins TRBV11-2 to TRBJ1-6; D is unclear. Trimming stripped 1 base from V and 5 bases from J, with 6 bases between. CDR3 length equals 14 residues. The germline CDR1 and CDR2 sequences are SGHAT and FQNNGV. CDR3 DNA: TGTGCCAGCAGCTTAGGTCGAGATAATTCACCCCTCCACTTT. It encodes CASSLGRDNSPLHF.

The chain carries TRBV18 and TRBJ1-1; 12 bases map to TRBD1. Trimming removed 2 bases from V and 4 bases from J; junction bases left unmatched: 2. Germline CDR1 and CDR2: KGHSH and LQKENI. CDR3 size: 15 residues. This CDR3 is CASSPGDRGPTEAFF. The CDR3, as DNA: TGTGCCAGCTCACCAGGGGACAGGGGGCCCACTGAAGCTTTCTTT.

This chain connects TRBV5-5 to TRBJ1-1; possibly TRBD1 for D (6 bases). Germline values: CDR1 SGHKS, CDR2 YYEKEE (reference sequence). V lost 4 bases, J lost 2 bases, and 12 bases lay in between. This CDR3 is 14 amino acids long. Here the CDR3 reads CASSTPGHNTEAFF. Written as DNA, the CDR3 is TGTGCCAGCAGCACCCCGGGACACAACACTGAAGCTTTCTTT.

The rearrangement joins TRBV6-4 to TRBJ2-1; 12 nucleotides line up with TRBD2. The ends lost 6 bases at V and 9 bases at J; junction bases unmatched: 6. The germline V gene encodes CDR1 MRHNA and CDR2 SNTAGT. CDR3 length: 14 residues. CDR3 DNA sequence: TGTGCCAGCAGATGGACTAGCGGGGAAATTGAGCAGTTCTTC. Translation: CASRWTSGEIEQFF.

This chain links TRBV18 with TRBJ2-5, with TRBD2 matching over 10 bases. Germline CDR1 reads KGHSH; CDR2 reads LQKENI. J was trimmed by 1 base and V by 5 bases; bases with no gene match: 4. The length of the CDR3 is 15 residues. CDR3 DNA sequence: TGTGCCAGCTCAACCTCTAGCGGGGGCCAAGAGACCCAGTACTTC. Encoded protein: CASSTSSGGQETQYF.

The rearrangement links TRBV2 to TRBJ2-7, with D possibly being TRBD1 (6 bases). Germline assignment: CDR1 SNHLY and CDR2 FYNNEI. The CDR3 loop spans 15 amino acids. Trimming left V 5 bases short and J 2 bases short, with 16 bases between. CDR3 nucleotides: TGTGCCAGCAGTCAGGGGTCGATAATTACCTACGAGCAGTACTTC. Translating it yields CASSQGSIITYEQYF. The full variable domain, its missing parts supplied by reference TRBV2 and TRBJ2-7, is EPEVTQTPSHQVTQMGQEVILRCVPISNHLYFYWYRQILGQKVEFLVSFYNNEISEKSEIFDDQFSVERPDGSNFTLKIRSTKLEDSAMYFCASSQGSIITYEQYFGPGTRLTVT.

This chain links TRBV2 with TRBJ1-1; D is possibly TRBD1 (5 bases). This CDR3 contains 14 residues. CDR1 and CDR2 (germline): SNHLY, FYNNEI. V shed 4 bases and J shed 0 bases, with 9 bases lying between them. The CDR3 nucleotides are TGTGCCAGCAGTGTCCAGGGCATGAACACTGAAGCTTTCTTT. This codes for CASSVQGMNTEAFF.

The chain links TRBV9 to TRBJ1-1; a weak D match, TRBD1 (5 bases). The CDR3 spans 13 residues. V was clipped by 0 bases and J by 11 bases, with 14 bases between them. Germline values: CDR1 SGDLS, CDR2 YYNGEE. CDR3 region: CASSVEARGSAFF. DNA for the CDR3: TGTGCCAGCAGCGTAGAGGCCCGGGGGAGCGCTTTCTTT.

The J gene is TRBJ2-5, the V gene TRBV7-9; D might be TRBD1 (6 bases). Germline V gene sequence: CDR1 SEHNR, CDR2 FQNEAQ (reference sequence). With 5 bases removed from V and 1 base from J, the gap between germline ends came to 11 bases. The CDR3 extends over 14 amino acids. The CDR3 DNA reads as TGTGCCAGCAGCCCAGACAGGATCCAAGAGACCCAGTACTTC. As protein: CASSPDRIQETQYF.

This chain uses TRBV7-9 with TRBJ1-1, with TRBD1 matching 10 bases. Germline CDR1 reads SEHNR; CDR2 reads FQNEAQ (reference sequence). This CDR3 comprises 15 residues. The J segment lost 5 bases and the V segment lost 4 bases, leaving 7 bases of the junction unmatched. In nucleotides, the CDR3 is TGTGCCAGCAGCTATGCGACAGGGGGCTTTACTGAAGCTTTCTTT. Translating it yields CASSYATGGFTEAFF.

This clone was observed a single time. This chain connects TRBV6-5 to TRBJ1-4; weak D call: TRBD1 (6 bases). The CDR3 runs to 15 residues. Germline CDR1 reads MNHEY; CDR2 reads SVGAGI. Trimming shortened V by 6 bases and J by 0 bases, and 11 bases separated the two germline ends. The CDR3 loop is CASRGGQATNEKLFF. The CDR3 coding sequence is TGTGCCAGCAGGGGGGGGCAGGCAACTAATGAAAAACTGTTTTTT.